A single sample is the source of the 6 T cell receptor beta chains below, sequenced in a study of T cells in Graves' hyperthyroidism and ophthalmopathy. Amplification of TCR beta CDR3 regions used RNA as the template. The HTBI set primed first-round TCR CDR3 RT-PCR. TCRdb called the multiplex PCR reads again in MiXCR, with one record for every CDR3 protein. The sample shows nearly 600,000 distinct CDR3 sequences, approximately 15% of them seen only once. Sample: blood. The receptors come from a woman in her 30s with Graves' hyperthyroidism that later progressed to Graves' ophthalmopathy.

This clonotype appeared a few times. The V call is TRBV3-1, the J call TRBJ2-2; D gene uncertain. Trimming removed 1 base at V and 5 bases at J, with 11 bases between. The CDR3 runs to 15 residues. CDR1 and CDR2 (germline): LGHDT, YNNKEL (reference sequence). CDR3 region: CASSQGGAQTGELFF. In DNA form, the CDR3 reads TGTGCCAGCAGCCAAGGAGGAGCCCAGACCGGGGAGCTGTTTTTT.

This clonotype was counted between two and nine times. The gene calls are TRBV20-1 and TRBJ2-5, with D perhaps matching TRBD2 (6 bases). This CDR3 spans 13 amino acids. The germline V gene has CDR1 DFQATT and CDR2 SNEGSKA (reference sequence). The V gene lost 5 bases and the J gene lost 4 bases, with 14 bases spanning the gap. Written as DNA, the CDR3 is TGCAGTGCTCTAGCGCGGACGGGAGAGACCCAGTACTTC. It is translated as CSALARTGETQYF.

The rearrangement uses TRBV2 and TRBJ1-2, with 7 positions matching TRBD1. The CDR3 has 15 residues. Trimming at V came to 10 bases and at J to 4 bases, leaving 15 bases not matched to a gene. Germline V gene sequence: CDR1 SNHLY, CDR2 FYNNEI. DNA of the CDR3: TGTGCCACAGACGGTCCGACAGGGATTACCTATGGCTACACCTTC. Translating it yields CATDGPTGITYGYTF.

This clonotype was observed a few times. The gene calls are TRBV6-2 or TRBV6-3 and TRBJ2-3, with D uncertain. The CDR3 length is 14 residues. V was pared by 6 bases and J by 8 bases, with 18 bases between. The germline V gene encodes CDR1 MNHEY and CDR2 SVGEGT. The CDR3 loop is CASSPPEAPRTQYF. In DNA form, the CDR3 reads TGTGCCAGCAGCCCCCCTGAGGCCCCGCGTACGCAGTATTTT.

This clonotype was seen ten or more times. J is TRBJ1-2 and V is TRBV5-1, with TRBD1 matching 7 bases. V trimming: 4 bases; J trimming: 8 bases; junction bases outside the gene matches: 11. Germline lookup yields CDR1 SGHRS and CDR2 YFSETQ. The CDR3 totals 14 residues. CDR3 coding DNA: TGCGCCAGCAGCGGGAGACAGGGCATCGACGGCTACACCTTC. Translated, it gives CASSGRQGIDGYTF.

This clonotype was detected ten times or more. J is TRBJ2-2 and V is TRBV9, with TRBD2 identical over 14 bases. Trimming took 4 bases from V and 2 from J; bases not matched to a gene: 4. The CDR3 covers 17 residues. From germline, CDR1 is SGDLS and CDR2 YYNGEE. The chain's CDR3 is CASSRTSGRSNTGELFF. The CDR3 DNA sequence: TGTGCCAGCAGCCGGACTAGCGGGAGGTCCAACACCGGGGAGCTGTTTTTT.